These 15 T cell receptor beta chains came from one sample sequenced in a study of cytomegalovirus exposure and HLA in healthy donors. The study ran its PCR with 60 Vbeta and 13 Jbeta primers. Measured with immunoSEQ multiplex PCR; TCRdb has only the in-frame clones, and not every one. The sample includes some 140,000 clones, roughly 80% seen only once; the top ten take 8.8%. Sequenced material: PBMCs. The receptors derive from a woman aged 50 to 65 in good health and CMV-seropositive.

The V gene is TRBV19, the J gene TRBJ1-6; 11 bases are shared with TRBD1. V lost 5 bases, J lost 7 bases, and 4 bases stayed unmatched. CDR3 length equals 15 residues. Germline V gives CDR1 LNHDA, CDR2 SQIVND (reference sequence). CDR3 sequence (DNA): TGTGCCAGTAGTTACGGGGACAGGGGGAATTCACCCCTCCACTTT. This sequence encodes CASSYGDRGNSPLHF.

This sequence joins TRBV27 and TRBJ1-6, with 8 positions matching TRBD1. Trimming removed 7 bases from V and 6 bases from J; junction bases left unmatched: 5. CDR3 length: 14 residues. Per germline, CDR1 MNHEY and CDR2 SMNVEV (reference sequence). CDR3: CASTLDRANSPLHF. DNA for the CDR3: TGTGCCAGCACCTTGGACAGGGCTAATTCACCCCTCCACTTT.

In the case of this clone: The junction differs from germline at one of its ends, possibly a read error. The gene calls are TRBV30 and TRBJ1-4; the D is unclear. The germline gives CDR1 GTSNPN, CDR2 SVGIG (reference sequence). CDR3 size: 14 residues. The CDR3 here is CAWGVLEDNEKLFF. The CDR3 DNA follows: TGTGCCTGGGGTGTACTGGAGGATAATGAAAAACTGTTTTTT.

J is TRBJ1-2 and V is TRBV19; D not resolved. Germline CDR1 reads LNHDA; CDR2 reads SQIVND (reference sequence). The CDR3 loop spans 13 amino acids. Trimming left V 3 bases short and J 4 bases short, with 9 bases between. As DNA, the CDR3 is TGTGCCAGTAGTATCGATGGGCTCTATGGCTACACCTTC. Residues: CASSIDGLYGYTF.

The rearrangement links TRBV29-1 to TRBJ1-3; D uncertain. Trimming stripped 5 bases from V and 0 bases from J, with 11 bases between. There are 14 residues in the CDR3. The germline gives CDR1 SQVTM, CDR2 ANQGSEA. The CDR3 region is CSVNREGSGNTIYF. For the CDR3, the DNA is TGCAGCGTTAATCGCGAGGGCTCTGGAAACACCATATATTTT.

This clone appeared a few times. V usage is TRBV13 and J usage is TRBJ1-6; D possibly corresponds to TRBD1 (5 bases). Germline V gene data show CDR1 as PRHDT and CDR2 as FYEKMQ (reference sequence). This CDR3 has 14 residues. The V and J ends lost 0 bases and 14 bases respectively, with 14 bases between them. The CDR3 spells CASSLGRRGQALHF. Written as DNA, the CDR3 is TGTGCCAGCAGCTTAGGCCGGAGGGGCCAGGCCCTCCACTTT.

This clone was seen once. The gene calls are TRBV30 and TRBJ1-4; D is uncertain. CDR1 and CDR2 (germline): GTSNPN, SVGIG (reference sequence). The CDR3 extends over 12 amino acids. V was pared by 6 bases and J by 5 bases, with 10 bases between. This CDR3 is CACREGNEKLFF. CDR3 sequence (DNA): TGTGCCTGCCGGGAAGGGAATGAAAAACTGTTTTTT. The whole variable domain, filled in from reference TRBV30 and TRBJ1-4, reads SQTIHQWPATLVQPVGSPLSLECTVEGTSNPNLYWYRQAAGRGLQLLFYSVGIGQISSEVPQNLSASRPQDRQFILSSKKLLLSDSGFYLCACREGNEKLFFGSGTQLSVL.

Concerning this clone itself: One end of the junction fails to match germline, which may point to a read error. The chain carries TRBV20-1 and TRBJ2-7; TRBD2 agrees at 12 bases. The CDR3 totals 11 residues. Germline values: CDR1 DFQATT, CDR2 SNEGSKA (reference sequence). The CDR3: CSAGTSGGPLF. The CDR3 nucleotides are TGCAGTGCTGGTACTAGCGGGGGGCCCCTCTTC.

This clone occurred a few times. The chain has TRBV5-1 and TRBJ1-4, with 7 nucleotides matching TRBD1. The CDR3 contains 15 residues. Trimming removed 7 bases from V and 0 bases from J; junction bases left unmatched: 6. The germline V gene encodes CDR1 SGHRS and CDR2 YFSETQ. The CDR3 protein is CASRDRVSTNEKLFF. The CDR3 DNA sequence: TGCGCCAGCCGGGACAGAGTTTCAACTAATGAAAAACTGTTTTTT.

This clone was seen only a few times. In DNA, the CDR3 is TGTGCCAGCAGCCTTTATACGGTTTCACCCCTCCACTTT. Protein product: CASSLYTVSPLHF. The chain uses TRBV28 and TRBJ1-6; D unclear. The CDR3 is made up of 13 amino acids. Germline V CDR1 and CDR2: MDHEN, SYDVKM. V was pared by 6 bases and J by 9 bases, with 12 bases between. Full variable domain (missing parts from reference TRBV28 and TRBJ1-6): DVKVTQSSRYLVKRTGEKVFLECVQDMDHENMFWYRQDPGLGLRLIYFSYDVKMKEKGDIPEGYSVSREKKERFSLILESASTNQTSMYLCASSLYTVSPLHFGNGTRLTVT.

The V gene is TRBV6-1, the J gene TRBJ2-3; D is undetermined. Germline V CDR1 and CDR2: MNHNS, SASEGT. The CDR3 length is 14 residues. Trimming left V 4 bases short and J 2 bases short, with 10 bases between. The CDR3 coding sequence is TGTGCCAGCAGTGCGACTCAGTACACAGATACGCAGTATTTT. This codes for CASSATQYTDTQYF.

This clone has more than one count but fewer than ten. The CDR3 loop is CASSKGQYTEAFF. The CDR3 nucleotides are TGTGCCAGTAGTAAAGGACAGTACACTGAAGCTTTCTTT. This chain links TRBV19 with TRBJ1-1; possibly TRBD1 for D (6 bases). Germline V CDR1 and CDR2: LNHDA, SQIVND (reference sequence). V shed 4 bases and J shed 3 bases, with 9 bases lying between them. CDR3 size: 13 residues. Full variable domain (missing parts from reference TRBV19 and TRBJ1-1): DGGITQSPKYLFRKEGQNVTLSCEQNLNHDAMYWYRQDPGQGLRLIYYSQIVNDFQKGDIAEGYSVSREKKESFPLTVTSAQKNPTAFYLCASSKGQYTEAFFGQGTRLTVV.

The chain uses TRBV5-4 and TRBJ2-1, with D possibly being TRBD2 (6 bases). CDR1 SGHNT and CDR2 YYREEE come from the germline V gene (reference sequence). The CDR3 has 14 residues. V gave up 4 bases and J gave up 7 bases, with 15 bases separating them. The CDR3 coding sequence is TGTGCCAGCAGCAGCAGAGGGACTCAGAATGAGCAGTTCTTC. Protein: CASSSRGTQNEQFF. The variable domain in full, with the rest retrieved from reference TRBV5-4 and TRBJ2-1, is ETGVTQSPTHLIKTRGQQVTLRCSSQSGHNTVSWYQQALGQGPQFIFQYYREEENGRGNFPPRFSGLQFPNYSSELNVNALELDDSALYLCASSSRGTQNEQFFGPGTRLTVL.

This clone appeared once. The V call is TRBV27, the J call TRBJ1-2, with 7 positions matching TRBD1. The germline V gene encodes CDR1 MNHEY and CDR2 SMNVEV (reference sequence). The CDR3 is 13 residues long. The V and J ends lost 4 bases and 9 bases, in that order; junction bases with no gene match: 8. This CDR3 reads CASSSGDRVRYTF. CDR3 in DNA: TGTGCCAGCAGTTCTGGAGACAGGGTACGCTACACCTTC.

The rearrangement links TRBV28 to TRBJ1-3, with 7 bases lining up with TRBD1. Trimming took 6 bases from V and 2 from J; bases not matched to a gene: 7. CDR1 is MDHEN and CDR2 is SYDVKM in the germline V gene. This CDR3 is built from 15 residues. CDR3 sequence reads: CASRLEGAPGNTIYF. The CDR3 DNA follows: TGTGCCAGCAGGCTTGAGGGGGCACCTGGAAACACCATATATTTT.